This T cell receptor beta chain came from a study of OX40 agonist ivuxolimab in advanced cancers. Looking at the study overall: The dose-escalation cohort had hepatocellular carcinoma, melanoma, renal cell or head and neck cancer.

Excluded were patients having autoimmune disease history or systemic immunosuppression. Germline V lookup: CDR1 SGHAT, CDR2 FQNNGV. CDR3 length equals 15 residues. J gave up 9 bases and V 3 bases, and 5 bases lay outside the gene matches. Details on this clone: The antigen remains undetermined.

Study results and caveats: On average, CD8+ T cells showed a greater number of expanded clones than CD4+. Partial responders at 0.1-3.0 mg/kg showed near-lowest clonal expansion.

The repertoire was sequenced with immunoSEQ multiplex PCR; TCRdb's copy has only in-frame clones and lacks some. Of tens of thousands of clones listed, 80% to 90% are singletons. This material consisted of CD4+ or CD8+ T cells sorted from blood, taken in a trial of the OX40 agonist ivuxolimab. The receptor's source is an adult with an advanced solid tumor such as melanoma, head and neck, liver or kidney cancer. The chain combines TRBV11-2 with TRBJ2-1, with 13 bases aligning to TRBD2. The CDR3 bases are TGTGCCAGCAGCTTTGGGACTAGCGGGAAGGCTGAGCAGTTCTTC. It is translated as CASSFGTSGKAEQFF. Variable domain in full (rest from reference TRBV11-2 and TRBJ2-1): EAGVAQSPRYKIIEKRQSVAFWCNPISGHATLYWYQQILGQGPKLLIQFQNNGVVDDSQLPKDRFSAERLKGVDSTLKIQPAKLEDSAVYLCASSFGTSGKAEQFFGPGTRLTVL.